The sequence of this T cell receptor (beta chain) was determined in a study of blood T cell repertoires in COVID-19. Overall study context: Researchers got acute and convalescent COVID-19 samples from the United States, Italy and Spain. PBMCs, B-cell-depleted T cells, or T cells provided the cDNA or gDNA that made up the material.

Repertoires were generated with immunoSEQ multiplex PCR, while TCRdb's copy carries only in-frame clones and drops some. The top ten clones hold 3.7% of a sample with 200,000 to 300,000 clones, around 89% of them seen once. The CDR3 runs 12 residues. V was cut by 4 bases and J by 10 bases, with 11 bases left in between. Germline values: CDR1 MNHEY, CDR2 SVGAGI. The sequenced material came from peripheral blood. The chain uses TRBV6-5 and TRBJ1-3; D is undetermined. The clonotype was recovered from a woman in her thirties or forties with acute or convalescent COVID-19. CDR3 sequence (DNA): TGTGCCAGCAGTTCCCCCCCGAGTACCATATATTTT. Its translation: CASSSPPSTIYF.